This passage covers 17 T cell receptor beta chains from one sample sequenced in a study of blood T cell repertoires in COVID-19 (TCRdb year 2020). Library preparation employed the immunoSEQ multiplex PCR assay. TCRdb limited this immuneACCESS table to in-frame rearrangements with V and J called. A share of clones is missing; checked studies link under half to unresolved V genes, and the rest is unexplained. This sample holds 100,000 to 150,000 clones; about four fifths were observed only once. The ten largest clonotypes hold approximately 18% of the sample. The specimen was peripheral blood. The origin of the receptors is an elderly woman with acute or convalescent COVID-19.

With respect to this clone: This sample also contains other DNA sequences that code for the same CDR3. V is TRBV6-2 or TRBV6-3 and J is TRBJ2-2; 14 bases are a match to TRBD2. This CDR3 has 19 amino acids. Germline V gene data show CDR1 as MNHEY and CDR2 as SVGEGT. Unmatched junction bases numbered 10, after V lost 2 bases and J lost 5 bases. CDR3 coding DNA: TGTGCCAGCAGTTACCCCGGGACTAGCGGGGGAGCGGGGACCGGGGAGCTGTTTTTT. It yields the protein CASSYPGTSGGAGTGELFF.

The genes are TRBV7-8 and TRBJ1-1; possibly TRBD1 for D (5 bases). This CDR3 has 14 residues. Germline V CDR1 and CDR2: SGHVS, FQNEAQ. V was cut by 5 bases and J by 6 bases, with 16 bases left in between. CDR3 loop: CASSLMWGEAEAFF. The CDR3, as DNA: TGTGCCAGCAGCCTGATGTGGGGGGAGGCTGAAGCTTTCTTT.

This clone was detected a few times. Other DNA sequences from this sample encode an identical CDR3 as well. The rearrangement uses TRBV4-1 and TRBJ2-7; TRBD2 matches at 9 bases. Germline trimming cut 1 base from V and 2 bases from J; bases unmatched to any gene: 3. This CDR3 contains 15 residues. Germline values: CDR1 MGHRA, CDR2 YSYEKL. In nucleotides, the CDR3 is TGCGCCAGCAGCCAAGGACTAGCGGAGCCCTACGAGCAGTACTTC. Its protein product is CASSQGLAEPYEQYF.

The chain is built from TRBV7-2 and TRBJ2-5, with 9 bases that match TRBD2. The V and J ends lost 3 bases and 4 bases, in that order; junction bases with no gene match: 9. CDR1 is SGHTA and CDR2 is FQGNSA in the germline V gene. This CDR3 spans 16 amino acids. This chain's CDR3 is CASSFSGRTTRETQYF. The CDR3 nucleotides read TGTGCCAGCAGCTTTAGCGGGAGAACCACGAGAGAGACCCAGTACTTC.

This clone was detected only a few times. The CDR3 is CSVRGTGMNTEAFF. Here the CDR3 DNA reads TGCAGCGTCCGCGGGACAGGGATGAACACTGAAGCTTTCTTT. V usage is TRBV29-1 and J usage is TRBJ1-1; TRBD1 matches 9 bases. CDR3 length: 14 amino acids. Per the germline V gene, CDR1 is SQVTM and CDR2 is ANQGSEA. V shed 6 bases and J 0 bases; nucleotides not matched to a gene: 5.

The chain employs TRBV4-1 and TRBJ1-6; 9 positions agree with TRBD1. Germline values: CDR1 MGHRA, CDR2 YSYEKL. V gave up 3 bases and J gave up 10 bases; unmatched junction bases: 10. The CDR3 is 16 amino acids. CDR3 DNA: TGCGCCAGCAGCCATGGGACAGGGAGGGACCGCTCACCCCTCCACTTT. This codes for CASSHGTGRDRSPLHF.

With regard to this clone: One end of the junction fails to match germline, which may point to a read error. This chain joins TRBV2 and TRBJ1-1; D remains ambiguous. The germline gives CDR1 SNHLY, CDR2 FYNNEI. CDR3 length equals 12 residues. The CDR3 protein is CASSEARAALGF. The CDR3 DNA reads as TGTGCCAGCAGTGAAGCGAGGGCGGCCCTGGGCTTT.

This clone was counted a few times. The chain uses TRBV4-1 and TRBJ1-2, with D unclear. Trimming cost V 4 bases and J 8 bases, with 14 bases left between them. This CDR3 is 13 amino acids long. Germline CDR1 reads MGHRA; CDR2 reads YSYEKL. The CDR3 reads CASSRSAGAGYTF. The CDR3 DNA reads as TGCGCCAGCAGCCGTAGTGCGGGCGCGGGCTACACCTTC.

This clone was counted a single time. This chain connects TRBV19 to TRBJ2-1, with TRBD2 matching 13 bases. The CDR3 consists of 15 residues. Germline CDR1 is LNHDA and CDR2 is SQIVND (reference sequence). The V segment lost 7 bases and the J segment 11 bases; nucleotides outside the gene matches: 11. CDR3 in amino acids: CASIQNGLAGEKQFF. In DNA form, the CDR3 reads TGTGCCAGTATTCAAAACGGACTAGCGGGAGAGAAGCAGTTCTTC.

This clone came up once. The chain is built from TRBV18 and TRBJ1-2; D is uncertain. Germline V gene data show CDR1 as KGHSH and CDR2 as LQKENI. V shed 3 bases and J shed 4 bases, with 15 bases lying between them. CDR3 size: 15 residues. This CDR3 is CASSPDAGIGYGYTF. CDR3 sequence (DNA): TGTGCCAGCTCACCTGATGCGGGGATCGGCTATGGCTACACCTTC.

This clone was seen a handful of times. The CDR3 protein is CASGLEQGNPYGYTF. CDR3 DNA: TGTGCTAGTGGTTTGGAACAGGGGAATCCCTATGGCTACACCTTC. The chain joins TRBV12-5 to TRBJ1-2; 7 nucleotides line up with TRBD1. This CDR3 comprises 15 residues. CDR1 and CDR2 (germline): LGHNT, FRNRAP. V trimming: 1 base; J trimming: 4 bases; junction bases outside the gene matches: 6.

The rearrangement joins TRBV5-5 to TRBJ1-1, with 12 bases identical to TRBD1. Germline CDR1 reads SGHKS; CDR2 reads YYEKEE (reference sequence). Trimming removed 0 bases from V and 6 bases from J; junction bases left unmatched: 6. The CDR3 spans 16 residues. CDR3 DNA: TGTGCCAGCAGCTTGGGGGGACAGGGGGCGAGGGCTGAAGCTTTCTTT. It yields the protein CASSLGGQGARAEAFF.

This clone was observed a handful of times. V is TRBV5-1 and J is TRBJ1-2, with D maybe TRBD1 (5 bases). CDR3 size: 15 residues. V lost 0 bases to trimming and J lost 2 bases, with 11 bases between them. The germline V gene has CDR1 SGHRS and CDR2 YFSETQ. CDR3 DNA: TGCGCCAGCAGCTTGGCTCTGACAGAAAACTATGGCTACACCTTC. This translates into CASSLALTENYGYTF.

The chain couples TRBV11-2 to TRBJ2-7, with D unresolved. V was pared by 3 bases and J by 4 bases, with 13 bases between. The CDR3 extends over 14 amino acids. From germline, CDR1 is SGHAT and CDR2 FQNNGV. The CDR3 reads CASSFNIRFYEQYF. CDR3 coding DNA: TGTGCCAGCAGCTTCAATATCAGATTTTACGAGCAGTACTTC.

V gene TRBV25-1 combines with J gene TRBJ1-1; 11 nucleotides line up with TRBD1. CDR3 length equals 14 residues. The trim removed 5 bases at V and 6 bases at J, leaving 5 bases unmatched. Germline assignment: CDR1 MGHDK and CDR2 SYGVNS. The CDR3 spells CASSKGQGVAEAFF. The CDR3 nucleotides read TGTGCCAGCAGTAAGGGACAGGGGGTCGCTGAAGCTTTCTTT.

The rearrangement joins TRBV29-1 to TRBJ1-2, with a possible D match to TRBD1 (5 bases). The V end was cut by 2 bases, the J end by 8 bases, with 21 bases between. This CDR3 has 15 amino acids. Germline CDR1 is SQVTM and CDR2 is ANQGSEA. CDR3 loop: CSVESRAREARGYTF. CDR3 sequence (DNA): TGCAGCGTTGAAAGTCGGGCCAGGGAGGCGAGGGGCTACACCTTC.

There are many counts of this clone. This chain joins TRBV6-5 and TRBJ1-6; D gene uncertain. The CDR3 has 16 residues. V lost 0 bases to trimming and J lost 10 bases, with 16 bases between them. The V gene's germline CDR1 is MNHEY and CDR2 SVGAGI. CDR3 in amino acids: CASSYSSGRRGSPLHF. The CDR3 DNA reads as TGTGCCAGCAGTTACTCGAGCGGACGGAGAGGGTCACCCCTCCACTTT.